A selection of T cell receptor beta chains follows, all from one sample in a study of quantifying T cell responses using KT2 cells. TCRdb recomputed calls from the UMI-ligation and nested PCR reads with MiXCR, one row per CDR3 protein. The data show tens of thousands of distinct CDR3 sequences, 11% seen once. What was sequenced was PBMCs spiked with cells of the T cell clone KT2. The receptors come from a human donor. Each CDR3 is given with its conserved first and last residue. D genes are given only for firm matches. Rows may omit the clone size; those that give it use once, few, many or a size class.

d_gene	abundance	v_gene	j_gene	CDR3nt	CDR3aa
-	many	TRBV2	TRBJ2-7	TGTGCCAGCAGTGTCCGGGGTAACTCCTACGAGCAGTACTTC	CASSVRGNSYEQYF
-	-	TRBV24-1	TRBJ2-1	TGTGCCACCAGTGATTTTTCTCAAGGGGCCGCGTACAATGAGCAGTTCTTC	CATSDFSQGAAYNEQFF
-	few	TRBV7-9	TRBJ1-5	TGTGCCAGCAGCTTAGGGGGTCAGCCCCAGCATTTT	CASSLGGQPQHF
-	-	TRBV15	TRBJ1-5	TGTGCCACCAGCAGAGATCCCGGGGGCAATCAGCCCCAGCATTTT	CATSRDPGGNQPQHF
TRBD1	-	TRBV11-1	TRBJ2-7	TGTGCCAGCAGCACTACAGGGGGCGAGCAGTACTTC	CASSTTGGEQYF
-	many	TRBV3-2	TRBJ2-1	TGTGCCAGCAGCCAAGAAGACAGGGGTCGGACCTACAATGAGCAGTTCTTC	CASSQEDRGRTYNEQFF
-	few	TRBV12-3/TRBV12-4	TRBJ1-2	TGTGCCAGCAGTGGGCCAGGTCGGGGGGACTATGGCTACACCTTC	CASSGPGRGDYGYTF
-	many	TRBV12-5	TRBJ1-5	TGTGCTAGTGGTTTGGGCTGGGAACATCAGCCCCAGCATTTT	CASGLGWEHQPQHF
-	many	TRBV7-9	TRBJ2-6	TGTGCCAGCAGCTTAGGGGTCACTGGGGCCAACGTCCTGACTTTC	CASSLGVTGANVLTF
-	many	TRBV2	TRBJ2-5	TGTGCCAGCAGTGAAATCCAAGAGACCCAGTACTTC	CASSEIQETQYF
-	-	TRBV2	TRBJ1-1	TGTGCCAGCAGTGAGAGGGGGGCAAGGGACACTGAAGCTTTCTTT	CASSERGARDTEAFF
-	few	TRBV12-3/TRBV12-4	TRBJ1-6	TGTGCCAGCAGTTTAGAGTGGGAATCACCCCTCCACTTT	CASSLEWESPLHF
-	many	TRBV4-1	TRBJ1-4	TGCGCCAGCAGCCAAGAGGTTGGGCGGGAAAAACTGTTTTTT	CASSQEVGREKLFF
TRBD1	-	TRBV29-1	TRBJ2-7	TGCAGCGGACGGGACAGGAGCTCCTACGAGCAGTACTTC	CSGRDRSSYEQYF
TRBD1	-	TRBV20-1	TRBJ1-2	TGCAGTGCTAGAGTTGGGGGACAGGGACTTTATGGCTACACCTTC	CSARVGGQGLYGYTF
TRBD2	-	TRBV11-1	TRBJ2-4	TGTGCCAGCAGCCTAGCGGGAGCTGGCAAAAACATTCAGTACTTC	CASSLAGAGKNIQYF
-	few	TRBV7-6	TRBJ2-1	TGTGCCAGCAGCGAAAGGGTGAGCTCCTACAATGAGCAGTTCTTC	CASSERVSSYNEQFF
-	few	TRBV25-1	TRBJ1-4	TGTGCCAGCAGTGATCCCAGGACTGCAACTAATGAAAAACTGTTTTTT	CASSDPRTATNEKLFF
TRBD2	few	TRBV2	TRBJ2-3	TGTGCCAGCCGAGGATCCGGACTAGCAGGAGATACGCAGTATTTT	CASRGSGLAGDTQYF
TRBD1	-	TRBV9	TRBJ1-2	TGTGCCAGCAGCGTAGCTCCCGGGACAGACGACCTTTACTATGGCTACACCTTC	CASSVAPGTDDLYYGYTF
-	-	TRBV10-3	TRBJ2-7	TGTGCCATCAGTGAGTCCATGGTTGTACTTGAGGCCTACGAGCAGTACTTC	CAISESMVVLEAYEQYF
-	-	TRBV7-6	TRBJ2-6	TGTGCCAGCAGCTTAGAGACGGGGGCGTCTGGGGCCAACGTCCTGACTTTC	CASSLETGASGANVLTF
-	few	TRBV6-2/TRBV6-3	TRBJ2-2	TGTGCCAGCAGTAATACAGAGAACACCGGGGAGCTGTTTTTT	CASSNTENTGELFF
-	many	TRBV12-3/TRBV12-4	TRBJ2-5	TGTGCCAGCAGTTTAAACTTCCAAGAGACCCAGTACTTC	CASSLNFQETQYF
-	-	TRBV12-3/TRBV12-4	TRBJ1-5	TGTGCCAGCAGTTTCGGAGCAGACCCCATTCGGCATTTT	CASSFGADPIRHF
-	-	TRBV21-1	TRBJ2-7	TGTGCCAGCAGCCCAGCGAAGGACAGCCTGTATACCTACGAGCAGTACTTC	CASSPAKDSLYTYEQYF
-	few	TRBV3-1	TRBJ2-6	TGTGCCAGCAGCCCAGGCGGAGAGGCCAACGTCCTGACTTTC	CASSPGGEANVLTF
-	-	TRBV5-1	TRBJ2-5	TGCGCCAGCAGCTCCACCGCCGGGGGAAGTCGAGAGACCCAGTACTTC	CASSSTAGGSRETQYF
TRBD1	-	TRBV24-1	TRBJ2-7	TGTGCCACCAGTGAGTGGACAGGCCCCTACGAGCAGTACTTC	CATSEWTGPYEQYF
-	-	TRBV20-1	TRBJ2-3	TGCAGTGCTAGAGTGTTTGGGGGGGCATCAGATACGCAGTATTTT	CSARVFGGASDTQYF
TRBD1	few	TRBV3-1	TRBJ2-4	TGTGCCAGCAGCCAGGCCCCGGGACAGGGCGCCGCCAAAAACATTCAGTACTTC	CASSQAPGQGAAKNIQYF
TRBD2	few	TRBV24-1	TRBJ2-7	TGTGCCACCAGTGATTGGACTAGCGGGTGTTACGAGCAGTACTTC	CATSDWTSGCYEQYF
-	many	TRBV23-1	TRBJ2-7	TGCGCCAGCGGCCACCTAATCGACGGCTACGAGCAGTACTTC	CASGHLIDGYEQYF
-	many	TRBV7-9	TRBJ1-6	TGTGCCAGCAGCTTAGGAACAGGCTTTTATAATTCACCCCTCCACTTT	CASSLGTGFYNSPLHF
-	few	TRBV1	TRBJ2-1	TGCACCAGCAGCCAAGACCAGGGTGGGGCAGGGGAGGACAATGAGCAGTTCTTC	CTSSQDQGGAGEDNEQFF
-	many	TRBV9	TRBJ2-1	TGTGCCAGCAGCGTAGAGGTCTTAACCCCGCACCTAGTCTTC	CASSVEVLTPHLVF
TRBD2	many	TRBV5-5	TRBJ2-1	TGTGCCAGCAGTCTATTGCGGGGGGGCCGGGCTGAGCAGTTCTTC	CASSLLRGGRAEQFF
TRBD1	-	TRBV12-3/TRBV12-4	TRBJ2-2	TGTGCCAGCAGCGGACAGGGGGCGTCCGGGGAGCTGTTTTTT	CASSGQGASGELFF
-	few	TRBV12-3/TRBV12-4	TRBJ1-2	TGTGCCACCGGGGGCCCGTCTCAGAAAGGCTATGGCTACACCTTC	CATGGPSQKGYGYTF
TRBD2	few	TRBV20-1	TRBJ2-1	TGCAGTGCTAGATTAGCGGGGGTATTCTACAATGAGCAGTTCTTC	CSARLAGVFYNEQFF
-	many	TRBV3-1	TRBJ2-7	TGTGCCAGCAGCCCCCTCCCGGGGTTCATCGACGAGCAGTACTTC	CASSPLPGFIDEQYF
-	-	TRBV6-6	TRBJ2-5	TGTGCCAGCAGTTACTCTTGGGAGACCCAGTACTTC	CASSYSWETQYF
-	many	TRBV7-2	TRBJ2-7	TGTGCCAGCAGCTTAAAGGGGCTGCCCTCCTACGAGCAGTACTTC	CASSLKGLPSYEQYF
TRBD2	-	TRBV2	TRBJ2-1	TGTGCCAGCTCGGCGGAGCGGGAACCCTACAATGAGCAGTTCTTC	CASSAEREPYNEQFF
-	few	TRBV20-1	TRBJ2-7	TGCAGTGCTAGGGACACACACCACTACGAGCAGTACTTC	CSARDTHHYEQYF
TRBD1	many	TRBV20-1	TRBJ1-6	TGCAGTGCTACACAGGGGGCGCAGAGTTCACCCCTCCACTTT	CSATQGAQSSPLHF
TRBD2	few	TRBV19	TRBJ2-7	TGTGCCAGTAGTACGCGACTAGCGGGGTCGTACGAGCAGTACTTC	CASSTRLAGSYEQYF